The entry that follows covers one T cell receptor beta chain sequence. Profiling relied on immunoSEQ multiplex PCR, and the TCRdb table lists in-frame clones only, not all of them. This table holds around 300,000 clones, about 87% found once. Germline loops: CDR1 GTSNPN, CDR2 SVGIG (reference sequence). CDR3 length: 13 residues. V was clipped by 4 bases and J by 6 bases, with 15 bases between them. The source of the sample is a study of blood T cell repertoires in COVID-19. Study details: There were acute and convalescent COVID-19 samples, and they came from the United States, Italy and Spain.

The receptor was isolated from a woman aged 40 to 50 with acute or convalescent COVID-19. Sequences were obtained from peripheral blood. The chain recombines TRBV30 with TRBJ1-2; D uncertain. The CDR3 nucleotides read TGTGCCTGGAATTTAGAGTGGGCACATGGCTACACCTTC. Encoded protein: CAWNLEWAHGYTF.